This TCR beta chain derives from a study of blood T cell repertoires in COVID-19. The overall study: From T cells, B-cell-depleted T cells, or PBMCs came the material, which was cDNA or gDNA.

Participants spanned ages roughly 18 to 90 years and resided in fewer than 30 US areas. Clinical history reported by participants formed the basis on which cohorts were assigned. This CDR3 comprises 16 residues. Trimming left V 5 bases short and J 1 base short, with 15 bases between. CDR1 is SEHNR, CDR2 FQNEAQ, per germline (reference sequence). Repertoires were generated with immunoSEQ multiplex PCR, while TCRdb's copy carries only in-frame clones and drops some. The sample has hundreds of thousands of clones, around 90% seen once. Sequenced: PBMCs or T cells enriched from blood (not recorded which). This clonotype was sampled from a woman aged 50 to 60 with acute COVID-19. V gene TRBV7-9 combines with J gene TRBJ2-1; D gene unclear. CDR3 sequence reads: CASSLLGSRSYNEQFF. In DNA form, the CDR3 reads TGTGCCAGCAGCCTCCTAGGCTCTCGTTCCTACAATGAGCAGTTCTTC.